These 13 T cell receptor beta chains were all obtained from the same sample, sequenced in a study of spatial heterogeneity in lung cancer. General observations from the study: Tumor mutation count correlated with how many alpha and beta TCRs expanded intratumorally.

Antigens of these TCRs are unknown. TCRdb reprocessed the 5' RACE reads with MiXCR, giving one entry per CDR3 protein. The sample contains 7,000 to 8,500 distinct CDR3 sequences, around an eighth of which appear only once. The time point denotes: sample taken at primary tumor resection. Source: lung tumor tissue, taken at surgery. Receptor source: a male donor with early-stage non-small cell lung cancer.

This clonotype was seen ten or more times. The library was built for alpha chains, so this beta chain is an off-target read and its size means little. V and J are TRBV28 and TRBJ1-2; possible D gene TRBD1, 5 bases. This CDR3 is built from 14 residues. Deletions cut 2 bases from V and 1 base from J, with 8 bases between. Germline V CDR1 and CDR2: MDHEN, SYDVKM. The CDR3 reads CASSLGGGNYGYTF. The CDR3 nucleotides are TGTGCCAGCAGTTTAGGCGGGGGTAACTATGGCTACACCTTC.

This clonotype rates as large (0.1 to 1%). Because the library targeted alpha chains, this beta chain is an off-target read whose size means little. J is TRBJ2-5 and V is TRBV6-5; 11 nucleotides agree with TRBD2. Germline assignment: CDR1 MNHEY and CDR2 SVGAGI. The CDR3 totals 17 residues. V shed 1 base and J 4 bases; nucleotides not matched to a gene: 8. CDR3 loop: CASSYWVSGRGGETQYF. The CDR3 DNA reads TGTGCCAGCAGTTACTGGGTTAGCGGGAGGGGAGGAGAGACCCAGTACTTC.

This clonotype was observed at least ten times. This beta chain is a stray read from a library made for alpha chains; its abundance is not meaningful. The rearrangement links TRBV5-1 to TRBJ2-3; D is ambiguous. Germline CDR1 reads SGHRS; CDR2 reads YFSETQ. V lost 0 bases and J lost 1, with 12 bases in between. The CDR3 sequence is 16 residues long. This chain's CDR3 is CASSLDAVRGTDTQYF. CDR3 bases: TGCGCCAGCAGCTTGGATGCGGTCCGGGGCACAGATACGCAGTATTTT.

This clonotype was seen repeatedly, ten times or more. The size of this beta chain means little, since it is a stray read in a library made for alpha chains. The genes are TRBV6-6 and TRBJ2-7; D perhaps matches TRBD2 (6 bases). This CDR3 has 13 residues. Trimming removed 2 bases from V and 7 bases from J, with 12 bases in between. The V gene's germline CDR1 is MNHNY and CDR2 SVGAGI (reference sequence). CDR3 amino acids: CASSYHPTREQYF. For the CDR3, the DNA is TGTGCCAGCAGTTACCACCCGACTAGAGAGCAGTACTTC.

At least ten counts were recorded for this clonotype. This beta chain is a stray sequence in a library constructed for alpha chains; its clone size is not meaningful. J is TRBJ1-6 and V is TRBV20-1, with D uncertain. The CDR3 has 13 residues. Looked up from germline, CDR1 is DFQATT and CDR2 is SNEGSKA (reference sequence). Trimming cost V 3 bases and J 6 bases, with 9 bases left between them. CDR3 DNA: TGCAGTGCTAGCTTCATCGGTAATTCACCCCTCCACTTT. It specifies CSASFIGNSPLHF.

The table lists this clonotype with many counts. With the library built for alpha chains, this beta chain is off target and its frequency is not meaningful. The J gene is TRBJ1-5, the V gene TRBV20-1; tentatively, D is TRBD1 (5 bases). CDR1 and CDR2 (germline): DFQATT, SNEGSKA (reference sequence). The CDR3 consists of 13 residues. The V end was cut by 4 bases, the J end by 7 bases, with 14 bases between. In DNA form, the CDR3 reads TGCAGTGCTATCGGAGGGGTAGGGCAGCCCCAGCATTTT. Translating it yields CSAIGGVGQPQHF.

Judged by abundance, this clonotype is medium-sized. Within a library made for alpha chains, this beta chain is off target, and its count is uninformative. The J gene is TRBJ1-2, the V gene TRBV28, with 7 positions matching TRBD1. Germline lookup yields CDR1 MDHEN and CDR2 SYDVKM. Unmatched junction bases numbered 11, after V lost 5 bases and J lost 8 bases. The CDR3 sequence is 14 residues long. The CDR3, as DNA: TGTGCCAGCAGTCTACGACAGGGCAGTAGAGGCTACACCTTC. The encoded protein is CASSLRQGSRGYTF.

Relative to its sample, this clonotype is medium-sized. As an off-target read in a library built for alpha chains, this beta chain has a frequency of little significance. The chain carries TRBV5-1 and TRBJ1-2; D not certain. Germline V gene lookup returns CDR1 SGHRS and CDR2 YFSETQ. V lost 4 bases to trimming and J lost 3 bases, with 10 bases between them. This CDR3 comprises 13 residues. The CDR3 DNA follows: TGCGCCAGCAGCCCGTCAGGTGACTATGGCTACACCTTC. As protein: CASSPSGDYGYTF.

This clonotype is medium-sized in the sample. Because the library targeted alpha chains, this beta chain is an off-target read whose size means little. This chain uses TRBV7-2 with TRBJ2-1, with 7 bases matching TRBD2. The CDR3 loop spans 18 amino acids. The germline gives CDR1 SGHTA, CDR2 FQGNSA. Trimming cost V 1 base and J 2 bases; bases outside gene matches: 11. CDR3 loop: CASSLVLLGGSPYNEQFF. In DNA form, the CDR3 reads TGTGCCAGCAGCTTAGTCCTCCTCGGCGGGAGTCCCTACAATGAGCAGTTCTTC.

This clonotype showed up just a few times. This beta chain appears as a stray read in a library generated for alpha chains; its size is not informative. V is TRBV5-5 and J is TRBJ1-5; 7 nucleotides match TRBD1. The CDR3 contains 14 residues. The junction had 2 bases not matched to a gene; V was cut back by 0 bases and J by 5 bases. Germline V lookup: CDR1 SGHKS, CDR2 YYEKEE (reference sequence). The CDR3 protein is CASSLEQGYQPQHF. The CDR3 region has the DNA TGTGCCAGCAGCTTGGAACAGGGGTATCAGCCCCAGCATTTT.

This clonotype is termed medium-sized. Because this beta chain is a stray read in a library intended to capture alpha chains, its abundance should not be given much weight. CDR3 loop: CSADRGLDNEQFF. The DNA of the CDR3 is TGCAGTGCGGATAGGGGTCTCGACAATGAGCAGTTCTTC. The V gene is TRBV20-1, the J gene TRBJ2-1; a possible D gene is TRBD1 (5 bases). Germline assignment: CDR1 DFQATT and CDR2 SNEGSKA (reference sequence). The V end was cut by 6 bases, the J end by 5 bases, with 14 bases between. The CDR3 sequence is 13 residues long.

This clonotype was seen at least ten times. The library was built for alpha chains, so this beta chain is an off-target read and its size means little. The V call is TRBV27, the J call TRBJ1-1; the D is unclear. Germline values: CDR1 MNHEY, CDR2 SMNVEV (reference sequence). Trimming left V 2 bases short and J 0 bases short, with 10 bases between. The CDR3 consists of 15 residues. The CDR3 sequence is CASSLGAGLNTEAFF. The CDR3 DNA follows: TGTGCCAGCAGTTTAGGAGCCGGGTTGAACACTGAAGCTTTCTTT.

This clonotype appeared a few times. This beta chain is off target for a library built for alpha chains, so its abundance means little. The chain joins TRBV12-3 or TRBV12-4 to TRBJ1-6; D possibly corresponds to TRBD1 (6 bases). Deletions cut 0 bases from V and 7 bases from J, with 10 bases between. This CDR3 has 15 amino acids. The CDR3 sequence is CASSLAGGTNSPLHF. CDR3 DNA sequence: TGTGCCAGCAGTTTAGCCGGGGGGACAAATTCACCCCTCCACTTT.